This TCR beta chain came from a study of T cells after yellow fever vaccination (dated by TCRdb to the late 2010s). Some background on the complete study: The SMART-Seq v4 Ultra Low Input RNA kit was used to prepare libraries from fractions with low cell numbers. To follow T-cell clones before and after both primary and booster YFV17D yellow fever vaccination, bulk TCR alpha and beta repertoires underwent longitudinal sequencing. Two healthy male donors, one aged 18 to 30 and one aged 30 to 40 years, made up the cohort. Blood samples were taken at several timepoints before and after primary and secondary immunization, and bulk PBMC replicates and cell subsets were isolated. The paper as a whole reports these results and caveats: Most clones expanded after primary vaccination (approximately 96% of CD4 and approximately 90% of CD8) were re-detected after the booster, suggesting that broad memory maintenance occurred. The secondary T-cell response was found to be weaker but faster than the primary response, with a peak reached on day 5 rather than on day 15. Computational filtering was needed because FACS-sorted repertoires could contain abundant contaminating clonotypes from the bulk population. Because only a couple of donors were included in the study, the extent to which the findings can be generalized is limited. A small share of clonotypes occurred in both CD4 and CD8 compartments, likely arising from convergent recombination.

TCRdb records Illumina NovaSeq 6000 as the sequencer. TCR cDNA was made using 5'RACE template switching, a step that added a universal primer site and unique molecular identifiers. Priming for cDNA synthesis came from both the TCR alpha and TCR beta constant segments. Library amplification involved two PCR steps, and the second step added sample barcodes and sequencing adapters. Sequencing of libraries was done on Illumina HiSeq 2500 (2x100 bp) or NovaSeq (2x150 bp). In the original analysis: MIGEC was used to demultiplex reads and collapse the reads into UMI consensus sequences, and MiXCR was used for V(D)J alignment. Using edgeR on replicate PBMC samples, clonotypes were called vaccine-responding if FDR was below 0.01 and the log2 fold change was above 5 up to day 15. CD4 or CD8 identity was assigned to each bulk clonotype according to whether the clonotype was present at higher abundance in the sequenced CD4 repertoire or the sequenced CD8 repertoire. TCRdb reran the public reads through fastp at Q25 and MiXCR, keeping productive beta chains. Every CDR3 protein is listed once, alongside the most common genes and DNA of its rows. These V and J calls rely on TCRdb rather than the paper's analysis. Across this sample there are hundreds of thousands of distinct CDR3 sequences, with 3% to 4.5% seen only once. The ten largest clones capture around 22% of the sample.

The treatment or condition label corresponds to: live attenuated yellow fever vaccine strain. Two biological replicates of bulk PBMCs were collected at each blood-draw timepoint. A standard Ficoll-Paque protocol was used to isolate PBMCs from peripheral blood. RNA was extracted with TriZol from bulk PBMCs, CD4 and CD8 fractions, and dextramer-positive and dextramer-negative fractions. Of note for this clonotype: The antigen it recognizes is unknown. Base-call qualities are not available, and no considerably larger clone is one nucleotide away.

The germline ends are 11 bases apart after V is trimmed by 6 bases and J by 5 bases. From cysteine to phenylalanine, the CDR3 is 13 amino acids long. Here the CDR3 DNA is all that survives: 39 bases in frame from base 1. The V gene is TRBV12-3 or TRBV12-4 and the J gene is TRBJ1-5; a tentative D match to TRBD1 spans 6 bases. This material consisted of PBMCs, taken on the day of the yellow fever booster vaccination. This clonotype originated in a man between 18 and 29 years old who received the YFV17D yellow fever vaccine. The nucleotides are TGTGCCAGCAGACCGGACAGTTATCAGCCCCAGCATTTT. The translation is CASRPDSYQPQHF.